Listed here is a single TCR beta chain. Treatment of the sample: 19 received Ad26.COV2.S at low or high dose, single or two shots; five or six received placebo; per-sample allocation not given. Sampling was performed 63 days after the first vaccine or placebo injection. The shot given was an Ad26 vector that makes Wuhan-strain SARS-CoV-2 spike. Clones were sequenced by immunoSEQ multiplex PCR, and TCRdb holds only the in-frame ones, with some missing. The sample gives some 350,000 clones, 85% of which show up once; about 3.5% is in the top ten. The sample belongs to a study of Ad26.COV2.S vaccination and SARS-CoV-2 variants. Study summary: A participant enrolled in the COV1001 Ad26.COV2.S trial arm provided the sample.

The receptor's source is a person between 18 and 65 years old who received the Ad26.COV2.S COVID-19 vaccine or a placebo. The starting material was peripheral blood, obtained in a trial of Ad26.COV2.S vaccine versus placebo.

CDR3 sequence: CASSFGTGNYGYTF. The CDR3 DNA reads TGTGCCAGCAGCTTCGGGACAGGGAACTATGGCTACACCTTC. J is TRBJ1-2 and V is TRBV5-8; TRBD1 matches at 9 bases. The CDR3 is 14 amino acids. CDR1 is SGHTS and CDR2 is YDEGEE in the germline V gene. V was pared by 2 bases and J by 2 bases, with 1 base of the junction left unmatched.